These 13 T cell receptor beta chains share one sample of origin, sequenced in a study of response to subunit inactivated influenza vaccine. Each CDR3 protein is one row after TCRdb ran MiXCR on the RT-PCR reads. This table holds around 570,000 distinct CDR3 sequences, about 8% found once. The input for sequencing was PBMCs from blood, taken less than 25 months after vaccination. Receptors were obtained from a man in his fifties or sixties who received an inactivated influenza vaccine.

The table lists this clonotype with a few counts. The chain has TRBV24-1 and TRBJ1-2; D not certain. The CDR3 is 13 residues long. In germline, CDR1 is KGHDR, CDR2 SFDVKD. Deletions cut 3 bases from V and 5 bases from J, with 9 bases between. CDR3 amino acids: CATSDDPDYGYTF. The CDR3 DNA reads TGTGCCACCAGTGATGACCCGGATTATGGCTACACCTTC.

The table lists this clonotype with a few counts. The chain is built from TRBV20-1 and TRBJ2-2; D possibly corresponds to TRBD2 (8 bases). The germline V and J ends were trimmed by 6 bases and 5 bases, with 22 bases remaining between them. CDR1 DFQATT and CDR2 SNEGSKA come from the germline V gene (reference sequence). The CDR3 contains 16 residues. Written as DNA, the CDR3 is TGCAGTGCGGTGGAGGGGGCGGGGGGCTGGACCGGGGAGCTGTTTTTT. It encodes CSAVEGAGGWTGELFF.

This clonotype has just a few counts. The chain has TRBV5-1 and TRBJ2-1, with no clear D. Trimming took off 0 bases at V and 2 bases at J, with 9 bases between the two ends. The CDR3 has 15 amino acids. Per germline, CDR1 SGHRS and CDR2 YFSETQ. For the CDR3, the DNA is TGCGCCAGCAGCTTGGATGGCGGAACCTACAATGAGCAGTTCTTC. It yields the protein CASSLDGGTYNEQFF.

This clonotype appeared many times. The rearrangement joins TRBV10-3 to TRBJ1-1; tentative D call: TRBD1 (6 bases). The CDR3 is 15 residues long. V lost 4 bases and J 6 bases, leaving 18 bases between the germline ends. Germline V gene data show CDR1 as ENHRY and CDR2 as SYGVKD. CDR3 sequence: CAISVRGGASAEAFF. The CDR3 nucleotides are TGTGCCATCAGTGTCCGTGGGGGGGCAAGCGCTGAAGCTTTCTTT.

This clonotype was seen a handful of times. The chain carries TRBV5-1 and TRBJ2-3; D is uncertain. Trimming shortened V by 4 bases and J by 0 bases, and 12 bases separated the two germline ends. CDR3 size: 15 residues. Germline CDR1 and CDR2: SGHRS and YFSETQ. The CDR3 DNA reads as TGCGCCAGCAGCCCGGCGACCCCCAGCACAGATACGCAGTATTTT. Its protein is CASSPATPSTDTQYF.

The table lists this clonotype with many counts. The rearrangement uses TRBV28 and TRBJ1-4; a possible D gene is TRBD1 (5 bases). Trimming cost V 4 bases and J 4 bases, with 19 bases left between them. The CDR3 runs to 17 residues. Germline V gene lookup returns CDR1 MDHEN and CDR2 SYDVKM. DNA for the CDR3: TGTGCCAGCAGTTGGGGGTTGGACGCCATTCTTAATGAAAAACTGTTTTTT. Protein sequence: CASSWGLDAILNEKLFF.

The CDR3 coding sequence is TGTGCCACCAGCAAAGAGTTTGTCAACAGGGGATTAGAGACCCAGTACTTC. Protein product: CATSKEFVNRGLETQYF. The chain is built from TRBV15 and TRBJ2-5; TRBD1 agrees at 7 bases. In germline, CDR1 is LNHNV, CDR2 YYDKDF (reference sequence). The V and J ends lost 4 bases and 4 bases, in that order; junction bases with no gene match: 15. This CDR3 region has 17 residues.

This clonotype appeared many times. The rearrangement uses TRBV7-8 and TRBJ2-7; no reliable D call. CDR1 SGHVS and CDR2 FQNEAQ come from the germline V gene. The CDR3 length is 12 residues. V lost 1 base, J lost 6 bases, and 7 bases lay in between. The CDR3 loop reads CASSLGHSEQYF. Written as DNA, the CDR3 is TGTGCCAGCAGCTTAGGGCATAGCGAGCAGTACTTC.

This clonotype was seen at least ten times. The gene calls are TRBV20-1 and TRBJ1-4; D possibly corresponds to TRBD1 (5 bases). CDR3 length: 16 residues. Germline CDR1 DFQATT, CDR2 SNEGSKA (reference sequence). V lost 6 bases to trimming and J lost 0 bases, with 17 bases between them. The chain's CDR3 is CSAPPGQNATNEKLFF. In nucleotides, the CDR3 is TGCAGTGCGCCCCCGGGGCAGAACGCAACTAATGAAAAACTGTTTTTT.

This clonotype was counted only a few times. V usage is TRBV20-1 and J usage is TRBJ2-5; TRBD1 matches 8 bases. The length of the CDR3 is 16 residues. From germline, CDR1 is DFQATT and CDR2 SNEGSKA (reference sequence). V was pared by 3 bases and J by 2 bases, with 11 bases of the junction left unmatched. DNA for the CDR3: TGCAGTGCTAGTAGTGGTCTCAGGGGGCCACAAGAGACCCAGTACTTC. It yields the protein CSASSGLRGPQETQYF.

At least ten counts were recorded for this clonotype. This sequence joins TRBV5-1 and TRBJ2-1, with D unresolved. Looked up from germline, CDR1 is SGHRS and CDR2 is YFSETQ. With 0 bases removed from V and 4 bases from J, the gap between germline ends came to 20 bases. This CDR3 has 18 amino acids. The CDR3 spells CASSLAPDIWTPYNEQFF. CDR3 in DNA: TGCGCCAGCAGCTTGGCCCCCGATATATGGACCCCTTACAATGAGCAGTTCTTC.

The gene calls are TRBV6-2 or TRBV6-3 and TRBJ1-1, with 7 positions matching TRBD1. V shed 7 bases, J shed 5 bases, and the junction held 13 bases outside the gene matches. This CDR3 contains 15 residues. Germline assignment: CDR1 MNHEY and CDR2 SVGEGT. The CDR3, as DNA: TGTGCCAGCAATTCTTTCCAACAGGGGAGGACTGAAGCTTTCTTT. It is translated as CASNSFQQGRTEAFF.

This chain links TRBV4-1 with TRBJ1-2, with TRBD1 matching over 7 bases. This CDR3 is built from 12 residues. V was pared by 0 bases and J by 13 bases, with 5 bases of the junction left unmatched. The V gene's germline CDR1 is MGHRA and CDR2 YSYEKL. Here the CDR3 reads CASSQETGRSTF. CDR3 DNA: TGCGCCAGCAGCCAAGAGACAGGGAGGAGCACCTTC.